Listed here are 3 T cell receptor beta chains from one sample, sequenced in a study of blood T cell repertoires in COVID-19. TCRdb's table, derived via immunoSEQ multiplex PCR, lists solely in-frame clones and lacks some. The sample has about 100,000 clones, roughly 90% seen once; the top ten hold approximately 7.3%. Sequencing was performed on peripheral blood. All receptors derive from a young man in a cohort sampled during active COVID-19.

The CDR3: CSVDRGEETQYF. CDR3 nucleotides: TGCAGCGTAGACAGGGGAGAAGAGACCCAGTACTTC. V and J are TRBV29-1 and TRBJ2-5, with TRBD1 matching over 8 bases. The V gene end was trimmed by 6 bases and the J gene end by 3 bases; junction bases not matched to a gene: 3. Germline V gene lookup returns CDR1 SQVTM and CDR2 ANQGSEA. This CDR3 has 12 residues. Filled out from reference TRBV29-1 and TRBJ2-5, the complete variable domain reads SAVISQKPSRDICQRGTSLTIQCQVDSQVTMMFWYRQQPGQSLTLIATANQGSEATYESGFVIDKFPISRPNLTFSTLTVSNMSPEDSSIYLCSVDRGEETQYFGPGTRLLVL.

The chain uses TRBV30 and TRBJ1-5; 9 bases align to TRBD1. The CDR3 spans 16 residues. Germline V gene sequence: CDR1 GTSNPN, CDR2 SVGIG (reference sequence). V shed 0 bases, J shed 2 bases, and the junction held 5 bases outside the gene matches. The CDR3 is CAWSVRRTGGNQPQHF. The CDR3 nucleotides read TGTGCCTGGAGTGTAAGAAGGACAGGGGGCAATCAGCCCCAGCATTTT.

This clone was found a few times. The gene calls are TRBV30 and TRBJ2-5; the match to TRBD2 covers 9 bases. CDR3 length: 13 residues. Germline-derived CDR1 and CDR2 are GTSNPN and SVGIG (reference sequence). V lost 6 bases and J lost 0; bases outside the gene matches: 2. The CDR3 coding sequence is TGTGCCTGCAGCGGGGGGTACCAAGAGACCCAGTACTTC. The encoded protein is CACSGGYQETQYF.